This T cell receptor beta chain was obtained from a study of identical twins. TCRdb fed the 5' RACE reads into MiXCR, producing one record per CDR3 protein. Here the sample spans about 530,000 distinct CDR3 sequences, roughly 15% being singletons. This sample also belongs to another study, concerning yellow fever vaccine responses in identical twins.

The sample was CD4+ T cells sorted from blood. The origin of this receptor is a woman aged 18 to 35 in good health.

CDR3 DNA sequence: TGTGCCAGCAGCTTAGCTTCGTCGAACACCGGGGAGCTGTTTTTT. This translates into CASSLASSNTGELFF. V and J are TRBV7-6 and TRBJ2-2, with D unclear. Per the germline V gene, CDR1 is SGHVS and CDR2 is FNYEAQ. The CDR3 contains 15 residues. V lost 0 bases to trimming and J lost 0 bases, with 5 bases between them.